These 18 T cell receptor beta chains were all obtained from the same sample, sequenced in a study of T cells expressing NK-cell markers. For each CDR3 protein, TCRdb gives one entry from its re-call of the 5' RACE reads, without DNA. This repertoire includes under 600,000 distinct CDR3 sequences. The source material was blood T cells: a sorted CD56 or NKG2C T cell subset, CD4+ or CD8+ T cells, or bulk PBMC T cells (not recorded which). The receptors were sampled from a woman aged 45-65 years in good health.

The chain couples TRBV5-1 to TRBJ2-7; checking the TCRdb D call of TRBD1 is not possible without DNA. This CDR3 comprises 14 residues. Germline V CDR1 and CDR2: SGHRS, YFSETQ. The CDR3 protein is CASSPRGQGREQYF.

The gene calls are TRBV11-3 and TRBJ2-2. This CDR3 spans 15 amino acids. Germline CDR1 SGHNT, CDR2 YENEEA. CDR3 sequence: CASSRSWGFTGELFF.

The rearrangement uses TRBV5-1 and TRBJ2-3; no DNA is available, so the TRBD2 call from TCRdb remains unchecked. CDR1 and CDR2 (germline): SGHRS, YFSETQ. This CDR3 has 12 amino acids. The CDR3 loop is CASSSGTRTQYF.

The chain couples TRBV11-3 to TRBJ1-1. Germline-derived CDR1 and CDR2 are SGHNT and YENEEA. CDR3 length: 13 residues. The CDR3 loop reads CASSPTGLRKAFF.

The CDR3: CASSLLGLADEQYF. The genes are TRBV27 and TRBJ2-7; TCRdb's D call, TRBD2, is unchecked because there is no DNA. The CDR3 is 14 amino acids. The germline V gene encodes CDR1 MNHEY and CDR2 SMNVEV (reference sequence).

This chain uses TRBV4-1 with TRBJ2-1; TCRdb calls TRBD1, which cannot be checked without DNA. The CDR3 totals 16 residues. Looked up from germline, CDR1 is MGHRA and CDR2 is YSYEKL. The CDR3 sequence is CASSQERTGSYNEQFF.

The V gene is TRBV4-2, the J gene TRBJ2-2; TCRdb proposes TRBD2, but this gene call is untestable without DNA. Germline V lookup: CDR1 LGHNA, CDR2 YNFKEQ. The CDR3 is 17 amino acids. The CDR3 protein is CASSQDLVAEITGELFF.

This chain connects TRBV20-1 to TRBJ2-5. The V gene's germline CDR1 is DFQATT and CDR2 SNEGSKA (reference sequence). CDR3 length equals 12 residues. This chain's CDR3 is CSASMIEETQYF.

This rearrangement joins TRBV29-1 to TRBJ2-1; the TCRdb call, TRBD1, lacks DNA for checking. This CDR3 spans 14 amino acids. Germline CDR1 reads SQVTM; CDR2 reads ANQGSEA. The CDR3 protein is CSVRQGGQWNEQFF.

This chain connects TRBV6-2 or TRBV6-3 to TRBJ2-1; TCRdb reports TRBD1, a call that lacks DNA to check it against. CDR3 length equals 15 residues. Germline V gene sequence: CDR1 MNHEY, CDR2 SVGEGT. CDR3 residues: CASSQGGAFRNEQFF.

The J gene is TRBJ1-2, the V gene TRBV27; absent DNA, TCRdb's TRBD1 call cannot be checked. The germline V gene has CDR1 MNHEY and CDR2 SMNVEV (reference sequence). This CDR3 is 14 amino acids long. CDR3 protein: CASISPGQGGGYTF.

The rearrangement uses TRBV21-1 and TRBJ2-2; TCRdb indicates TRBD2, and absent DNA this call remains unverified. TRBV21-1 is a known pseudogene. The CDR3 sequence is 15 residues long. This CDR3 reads CASIRAELGPGELFF.

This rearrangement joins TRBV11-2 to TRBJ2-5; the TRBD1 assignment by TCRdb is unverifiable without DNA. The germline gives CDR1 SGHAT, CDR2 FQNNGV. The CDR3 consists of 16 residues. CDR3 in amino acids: CASSLLGQNKQETQYF.

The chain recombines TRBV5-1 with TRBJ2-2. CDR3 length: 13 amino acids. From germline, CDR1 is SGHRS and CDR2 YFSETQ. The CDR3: CASSPGITGELFF.

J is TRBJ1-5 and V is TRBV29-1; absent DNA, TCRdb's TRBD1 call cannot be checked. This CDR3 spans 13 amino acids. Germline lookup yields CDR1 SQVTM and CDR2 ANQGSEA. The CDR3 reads CSVEGGGNQPQHF.

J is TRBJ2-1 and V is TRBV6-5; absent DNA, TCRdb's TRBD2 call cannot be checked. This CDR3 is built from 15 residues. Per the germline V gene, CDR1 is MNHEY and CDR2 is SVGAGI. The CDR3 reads CASSYTLAMTNEQFF.

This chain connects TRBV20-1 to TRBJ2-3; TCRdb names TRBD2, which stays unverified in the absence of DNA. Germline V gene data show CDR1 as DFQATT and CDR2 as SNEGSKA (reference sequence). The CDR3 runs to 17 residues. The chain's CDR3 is CSARVAGTFPSTDTQYF.

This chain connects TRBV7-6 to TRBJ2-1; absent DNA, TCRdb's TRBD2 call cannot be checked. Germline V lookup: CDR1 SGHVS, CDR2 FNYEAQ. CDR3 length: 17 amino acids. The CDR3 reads CASSSPRGLAAYNEQFF.